This T cell receptor beta chain is from a study of T cell repertoires in cytomegalovirus infection. The wider study: Selected CMV epitopes included recently identified HLA-C-restricted ones as well as well-studied HLA-B-restricted ones. Public TCR beta signature analysis indicated the presence of both CMV infection and matching HLA type.

TCRdb called the reads again in MiXCR, with one record for every CDR3 protein. Found here are about 110,000 distinct CDR3 sequences, less than 30% of them singletons; the top ten hold 80% to 85%. Only a few counts were recorded for this clonotype. The antigen remains undetermined. Study-wide findings and caveats: Clonotypes of TCR beta that were HLA-C-restricted and CMV-specific dominated the ex vivo response.

V trimming: 3 bases; J trimming: 2 bases; junction bases outside the gene matches: 6. CDR3 size: 15 residues. Germline CDR1 is SGHVS and CDR2 is FQNEAQ. This sequence was found in a human donor in good health (CMV status not recorded). Some clones in this sample may be carry-over from other donors' samples. The chain uses TRBV7-8 and TRBJ2-5; 7 bases agree with TRBD1. The input for sequencing was CD8+ T cells from cultured PBMCs, taken from culture after CMV antigen stimulation. DNA for the CDR3: TGTGCCAGCAGCTTCCCGGGACAGCTACAAGAGACCCAGTACTTC. Its protein product is CASSFPGQLQETQYF. Drawing the rest from reference TRBV7-8 and TRBJ2-5, the complete variable domain is GAGVSQSPRYKVAKRGQDVALRCDPISGHVSLFWYQQALGQGPEFLTYFQNEAQLDKSGLPSDRFFAERPEGSVSTLKIQRTQQEDSAVYLCASSFPGQLQETQYFGPGTRLLVL.